Shown below are 26 T cell receptor beta chains from a single sample sequenced in a study of response to subunit inactivated influenza vaccine (dated by TCRdb to between 2017 and 2018). Library generation was performed with RT-PCR. TCRdb shows the sequencer as Illumina HiSeq 2500. TCRdb passed the public sequencing reads through fastp at Q25 and MiXCR, retaining productive beta sequences. Merged by CDR3 protein, the rows form single entries marked with the most common genes and DNA. A total of fewer than 600,000 distinct CDR3 sequences appear in this sample, around 7.7% of them only once. The ten most abundant clones make up around 14% of the sample. This specimen was PBMCs from blood, taken around 25 months after vaccination. These receptors were taken from a man aged 45 to 70 who received an inactivated influenza vaccine. Donor details come from another sample of the same person, matched by shared clones.

This clonotype was observed at least ten times. The chain couples TRBV12-3 or TRBV12-4 to TRBJ2-1, with D perhaps TRBD2 (5 bases). The CDR3 is 14 residues long. The V end was cut by 6 bases, the J end by 6 bases, with 15 bases between. The CDR3 here is CASSKTRLINEQFF. CDR3 nucleotide sequence: TGTGCCAGCAGCAAAACCCGACTAATCAATGAGCAGTTCTTC.

This clonotype showed up just a few times. This chain joins TRBV4-1 and TRBJ1-5; D remains unclear. The CDR3 contains 17 residues. Trimming took off 4 bases at V and 4 bases at J, with 20 bases between the two ends. Germline CDR1 reads MGHRA; CDR2 reads YSYEKL. The CDR3 loop is CASSLNPGVGSNQPQHF. CDR3 coding DNA: TGCGCCAGCAGCCTTAACCCTGGGGTGGGATCAAATCAGCCCCAGCATTTT.

In its sample, this clonotype was seen a few times. In DNA form, the CDR3 reads TGTGCCAGCAGAGGACACGCGAACACTGAAGCTTTCTTT. This codes for CASRGHANTEAFF. The chain carries TRBV6-1 and TRBJ1-1; TRBD1 is a possible D gene (5 bases). The ends were cut back, 6 bases at V and 1 base at J, with 9 bases in the middle. The germline V gene has CDR1 MNHNS and CDR2 SASEGT. This CDR3 is 13 amino acids long.

This clonotype was recorded many times. The chain links TRBV7-8 to TRBJ2-1; the D is unclear. Germline lookup yields CDR1 SGHVS and CDR2 FQNEAQ. This CDR3 has 12 residues. Trimming removed 0 bases from V and 14 bases from J, with 11 bases in between. The CDR3 is CASSLANQDKFF. CDR3 sequence (DNA): TGTGCCAGCAGCTTAGCGAATCAAGATAAGTTCTTC.

This clonotype was picked up many times. The chain is built from TRBV4-3 and TRBJ1-2; a possible D gene is TRBD1 (5 bases). The CDR3 runs 16 residues. The V end was cut by 0 bases, the J end by 8 bases, with 19 bases between. Germline CDR1 reads LGHNA; CDR2 reads YSLEER. CDR3 DNA sequence: TGCGCCAGCAGCCAAGATTGGAGCGGGGGAATCGGGGGCTACACCTTC. Its translation: CASSQDWSGGIGGYTF.

This clonotype came up a few times. The chain combines TRBV20-1 with TRBJ2-3; no reliable D call. V was pared by 3 bases and J by 6 bases, with 16 bases between. CDR3 length: 14 amino acids. In germline, CDR1 is DFQATT, CDR2 SNEGSKA (reference sequence). CDR3 region: CSARDDSRSDTQYF. As DNA, the CDR3 is TGCAGTGCTAGGGACGACTCGCGCAGCGATACGCAGTATTTT.

The rearrangement joins TRBV12-3 or TRBV12-4 to TRBJ2-3; D perhaps matches TRBD2 (7 bases). This CDR3 comprises 14 residues. V was trimmed by 5 bases and J by 6 bases, leaving 15 bases between them. The CDR3 is CASSLQGGQDTQYF. Here the CDR3 DNA reads TGTGCCAGCAGTCTACAGGGAGGGCAGGATACGCAGTATTTT.

This clonotype has just a few counts. V is TRBV4-3 and J is TRBJ1-3, with D unclear. The V and J ends lost 0 bases and 0 bases respectively, with 12 bases between them. This CDR3 has 17 residues. CDR1 is LGHNA, CDR2 YSLEER, per germline. The CDR3 here is CASSQDPPAVSGNTIYF. The CDR3 nucleotides are TGCGCCAGCAGCCAAGATCCCCCGGCGGTCTCTGGAAACACCATATATTTT.

This clonotype was counted at least ten times. The chain combines TRBV5-6 with TRBJ2-3; TRBD2 matches at 13 bases. Germline V lookup: CDR1 SGHDT, CDR2 YYEEEE. CDR3 length: 15 amino acids. Unmatched junction bases numbered 5, after V lost 3 bases and J lost 7 bases. CDR3 residues: CASSSTSGGSYTQYF. CDR3 sequence (DNA): TGTGCCAGCAGCTCGACTAGCGGGGGGTCCTATACGCAGTATTTT.

The chain employs TRBV20-1 and TRBJ2-5, with D possibly TRBD1 on 5 matching bases. CDR1 is DFQATT and CDR2 is SNEGSKA in the germline V gene (reference sequence). Trimming took 0 bases from V and 5 from J, leaving 13 bases between them. The CDR3 runs to 14 residues. The chain's CDR3 is CSARDQSGRETQYF. The CDR3, as DNA: TGCAGTGCTAGAGATCAATCAGGGCGGGAGACCCAGTACTTC.

Remarks on this clonotype: Sequence at one end of the junction differs from germline and may be a read error. The chain employs TRBV28 and TRBJ1-1, with 7 bases that match TRBD1. This CDR3 contains 16 residues. CDR1 and CDR2 (germline): MDHEN, SYDVKM. The CDR3 loop is CPSSRPLGQLNTEAFF. The CDR3 nucleotides read TGTCCCAGCAGTCGCCCCCTGGGACAGCTAAACACTGAAGCTTTCTTT. Together with reference TRBV28 and TRBJ1-1, the CDR3 gives the full variable domain: DVKVTQSSRYLVKRTGEKVFLECVQDMDHENMFWYRQDPGLGLRLIYFSYDVKMKEKGDIPEGYSVSREKKERFSLILESASTNQTSMYLCPSSRPLGQLNTEAFFGQGTRLTVV.

This clonotype was observed many times. V is TRBV2 and J is TRBJ2-4; 8 nucleotides match TRBD2. CDR3 length: 15 amino acids. With V trimmed by 2 bases and J by 3 bases, 3 bases remained unmatched. Germline assignment: CDR1 SNHLY and CDR2 FYNNEI. In DNA, the CDR3 is TGTGCCAGCAGTGAATATCGGGGGGGCAAAAACATTCAGTACTTC. This codes for CASSEYRGGKNIQYF.

This chain connects TRBV12-3 or TRBV12-4 to TRBJ2-1, with 9 positions matching TRBD1. The CDR3 has 15 residues. Unmatched junction bases numbered 8, after V lost 5 bases and J lost 6 bases. CDR3 DNA: TGTGCCAGCAGTCCCCGGACAGGGGAGGGCAATGAGCAGTTCTTC. It codes for CASSPRTGEGNEQFF.

In its sample, this clonotype was seen many times. The chain carries TRBV7-9 and TRBJ2-7, with 7 bases aligning to TRBD1. Germline V CDR1 and CDR2: SEHNR, FQNEAQ (reference sequence). The junction had 10 bases not matched to a gene; V was cut back by 2 bases and J by 6 bases. The CDR3 totals 15 residues. The CDR3 bases are TGTGCCAGCAGCTTAACCGGGACAGTAAGGCTCGAGCAGTACTTC. This translates into CASSLTGTVRLEQYF. The full variable domain, completed using reference TRBV7-9 and TRBJ2-7, is DTGVSQNPRHKITKRGQNVTFRCDPISEHNRLYWYRQTLGQGPEFLTYFQNEAQLEKSRLLSDRFSAERPKGSFSTLEIQRTEQGDSAMYLCASSLTGTVRLEQYFGPGTRLTVT.

This clonotype was found a few times. CDR3 nucleotides: TGTGCCACCAGCCGGGACAGTGTCTATGAGCAGTTCTTC. Amino acid sequence: CATSRDSVYEQFF. The gene calls are TRBV15 and TRBJ2-1, with 7 bases aligning to TRBD1. Germline CDR1 and CDR2: LNHNV and YYDKDF (reference sequence). V dropped 5 bases and J dropped 8; count of bases not matched to a gene: 6. CDR3 size: 13 residues.

This clonotype was found a few times. The chain combines TRBV10-2 with TRBJ1-1; no clear D gene. Trimming took 5 bases from V and 2 from J, leaving 9 bases between them. The V gene's germline CDR1 is WSHSY and CDR2 SAAADI. The CDR3 covers 13 residues. Here the CDR3 DNA reads TGCGCCAGCAGTATACAGAGTAACACTGAAGCTTTCTTT. This sequence encodes CASSIQSNTEAFF.

This clonotype was observed a handful of times. The V gene is TRBV14, the J gene TRBJ2-2; a possible D gene is TRBD1 (5 bases). Per germline, CDR1 SGHDN and CDR2 FVKESK. The CDR3 consists of 17 residues. Trimming cost V 3 bases and J 6 bases, with 20 bases left between them. CDR3: CASSHTFPRVEPGELFF. As DNA, the CDR3 is TGTGCCAGCAGCCACACCTTCCCCAGGGTTGAGCCCGGGGAGCTGTTTTTT.

The chain recombines TRBV29-1 with TRBJ2-3; TRBD2 agrees at 16 bases. CDR1 is SQVTM and CDR2 is ANQGSEA in the germline V gene. V lost 4 bases, J lost 10 bases, and 8 bases stayed unmatched. The length of the CDR3 is 15 residues. The DNA of the CDR3 is TGCAGCGTTGCCCGGGGGACTAGCGGGGGGGATGCGCAGTATTTT. Protein: CSVARGTSGGDAQYF.

This clonotype was counted at least ten times. V usage is TRBV5-6 and J usage is TRBJ1-1, with D maybe TRBD1 (5 bases). Germline assignment: CDR1 SGHDT and CDR2 YYEEEE. CDR3 length: 15 amino acids. This chain's CDR3 is CASAARLGRATEAFF. As DNA, the CDR3 is TGTGCTTCAGCAGCAAGGCTGGGCAGGGCCACTGAAGCTTTCTTT.

This clonotype was found once. CDR3 in DNA: TGTGCCAGCAAAACAGGGAGAAGCATAGATACACCCCTCCACTTT. Its protein is CASKTGRSIDTPLHF. The gene calls are TRBV19 and TRBJ1-6; TRBD1 is a possible D gene (6 bases). The CDR3 is made up of 15 amino acids. V lost 9 bases and J 11 bases, leaving 23 bases between the germline ends. Germline V gene data show CDR1 as LNHDA and CDR2 as SQIVND (reference sequence).

The sample holds many counts of this clonotype. J is TRBJ1-5 and V is TRBV12-3 or TRBV12-4; 8 bases fit TRBD1. The CDR3 length is 15 residues. Unmatched junction bases numbered 10, after V lost 6 bases and J lost 6 bases. The CDR3 sequence is CASRTGQARGQPQHF. The DNA of the CDR3 is TGTGCCAGCAGGACGGGACAGGCGCGCGGTCAGCCCCAGCATTTT.

This clonotype was counted a few times. This chain uses TRBV6-4 with TRBJ1-5; 7 bases map to TRBD1. CDR1 is MRHNA and CDR2 is SNTAGT in the germline V gene. Trimming removed 4 bases from V and 3 bases from J; junction bases left unmatched: 3. The CDR3 has 14 amino acids. The chain's CDR3 is CASSGGTDNQPQHF. DNA for the CDR3: TGTGCCAGCAGTGGAGGGACAGACAATCAGCCCCAGCATTTT.

This clonotype was counted only a few times. The chain carries TRBV7-9 and TRBJ1-2; D not certain. The length of the CDR3 is 12 residues. The ends were cut back, 2 bases at V and 8 bases at J, with 9 bases in the middle. Germline-derived CDR1 and CDR2 are SEHNR and FQNEAQ (reference sequence). The CDR3 region has the DNA TGTGCCAGCAGCTTATCGAGTACGGGCTACACCTTC. Translated: CASSLSSTGYTF.

This clonotype was seen only a few times. The J gene is TRBJ2-5, the V gene TRBV20-1; D not resolved. The CDR3 runs to 13 residues. The V gene lost 3 bases and the J gene lost 4 bases, with 12 bases spanning the gap. The germline V gene encodes CDR1 DFQATT and CDR2 SNEGSKA (reference sequence). CDR3 sequence: CSASGSNPETQYF. The DNA for the CDR3 is TGCAGTGCTAGCGGTTCTAACCCAGAGACCCAGTACTTC.

This clonotype was recorded many times. This chain connects TRBV4-2 to TRBJ1-1, with D perhaps TRBD1 (6 bases). Looked up from germline, CDR1 is LGHNA and CDR2 is YNFKEQ. V shed 1 base and J shed 1 base, with 13 bases lying between them. The CDR3 length is 16 residues. The CDR3 reads CASSQGLRGWNTEAFF. The CDR3 DNA sequence: TGTGCCAGCAGCCAAGGTTTAAGGGGGTGGAACACTGAAGCTTTCTTT.

This clonotype showed up many times. V usage is TRBV6-1 and J usage is TRBJ2-1; TRBD2 agrees at 8 bases. The germline CDR1 and CDR2 sequences are MNHNS and SASEGT. This CDR3 contains 15 residues. After removal of 6 bases from V and 0 bases from J, the junction contained 4 bases not matched to a gene. CDR3 DNA sequence: TGTGCCAGCAGAGTAGCGGGACCCTCCTACAATGAGCAGTTCTTC. Translating gives CASRVAGPSYNEQFF.